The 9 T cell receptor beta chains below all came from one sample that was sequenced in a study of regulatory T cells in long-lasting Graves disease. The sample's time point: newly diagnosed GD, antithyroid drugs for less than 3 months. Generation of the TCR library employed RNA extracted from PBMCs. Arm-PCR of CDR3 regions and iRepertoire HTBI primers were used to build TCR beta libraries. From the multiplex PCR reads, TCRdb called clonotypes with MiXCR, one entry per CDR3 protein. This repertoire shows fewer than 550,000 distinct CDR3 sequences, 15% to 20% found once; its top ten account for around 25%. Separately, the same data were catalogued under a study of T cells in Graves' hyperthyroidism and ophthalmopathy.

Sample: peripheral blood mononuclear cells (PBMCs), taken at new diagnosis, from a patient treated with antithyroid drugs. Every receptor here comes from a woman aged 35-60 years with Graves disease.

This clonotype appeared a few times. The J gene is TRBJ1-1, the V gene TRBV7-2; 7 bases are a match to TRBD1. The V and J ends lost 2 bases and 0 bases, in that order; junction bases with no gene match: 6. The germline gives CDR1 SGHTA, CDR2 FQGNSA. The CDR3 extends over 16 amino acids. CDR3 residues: CASSLWGQSMNTEAFF. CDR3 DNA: TGTGCCAGCAGCTTATGGGGACAGTCGATGAACACTGAAGCTTTCTTT.

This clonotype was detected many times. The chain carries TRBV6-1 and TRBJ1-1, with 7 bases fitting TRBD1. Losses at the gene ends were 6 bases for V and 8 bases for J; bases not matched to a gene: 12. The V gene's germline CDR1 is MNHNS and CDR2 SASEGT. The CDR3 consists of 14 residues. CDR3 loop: CASSQTGAPKEAFF. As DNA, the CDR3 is TGTGCCAGCAGCCAAACAGGGGCACCGAAAGAAGCTTTCTTT.

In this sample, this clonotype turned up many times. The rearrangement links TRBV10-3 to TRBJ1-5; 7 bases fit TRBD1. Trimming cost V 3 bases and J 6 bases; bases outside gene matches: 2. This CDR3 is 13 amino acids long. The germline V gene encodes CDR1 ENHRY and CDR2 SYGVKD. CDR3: CAISEGGGQPQHF. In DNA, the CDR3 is TGTGCCATCAGTGAAGGGGGCGGTCAGCCCCAGCATTTT.

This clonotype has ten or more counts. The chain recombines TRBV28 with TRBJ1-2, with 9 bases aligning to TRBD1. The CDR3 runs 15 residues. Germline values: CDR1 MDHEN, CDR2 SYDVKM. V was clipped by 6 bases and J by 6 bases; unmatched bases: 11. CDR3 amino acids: CASSSPPDRGDGYTF. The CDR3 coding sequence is TGTGCCAGCAGCTCACCACCGGACAGGGGAGATGGCTACACCTTC.

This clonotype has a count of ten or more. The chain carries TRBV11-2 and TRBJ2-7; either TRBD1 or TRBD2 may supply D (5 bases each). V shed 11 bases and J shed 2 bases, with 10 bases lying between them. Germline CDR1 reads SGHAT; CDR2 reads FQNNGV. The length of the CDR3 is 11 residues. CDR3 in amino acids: CASGATYEQYF. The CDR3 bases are TGTGCCTCCGGGGCCACCTACGAGCAGTACTTC.

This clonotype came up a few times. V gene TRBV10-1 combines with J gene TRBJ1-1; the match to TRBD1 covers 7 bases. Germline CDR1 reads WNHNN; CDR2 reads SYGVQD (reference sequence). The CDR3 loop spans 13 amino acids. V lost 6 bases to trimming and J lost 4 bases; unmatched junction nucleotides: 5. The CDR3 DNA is TGCGCCAGCAGGAAGACAGGGACCACTGAAGCTTTCTTT. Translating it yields CASRKTGTTEAFF.

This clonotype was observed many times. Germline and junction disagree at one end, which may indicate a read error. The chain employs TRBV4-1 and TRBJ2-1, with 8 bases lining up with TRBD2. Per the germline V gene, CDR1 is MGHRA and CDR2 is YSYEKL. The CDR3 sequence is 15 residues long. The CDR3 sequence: CASRQVGTRRNEQFF. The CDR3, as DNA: TGCGCCAGCAGGCAAGTTGGGACTAGACGAAATGAGCAGTTCTTC.

The CDR3 sequence is CASSLGSTPETQYF. Here the CDR3 DNA reads TGCGCCAGCAGCTTGGGCTCGACGCCGGAGACCCAGTACTTC. This chain joins TRBV5-1 and TRBJ2-5; D is unclear. V lost 0 bases and J lost 5, with 11 bases in between. CDR3 length: 14 amino acids. Germline V gene sequence: CDR1 SGHRS, CDR2 YFSETQ.

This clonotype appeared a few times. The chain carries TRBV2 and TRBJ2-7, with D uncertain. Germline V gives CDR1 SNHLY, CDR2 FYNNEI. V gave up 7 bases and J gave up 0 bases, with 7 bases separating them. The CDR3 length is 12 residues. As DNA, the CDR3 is TGTGCCAGCATGAGGAGCTCCTACGAGCAGTACTTC. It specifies CASMRSSYEQYF.